These 17 T cell receptor beta chains share one sample of origin, sequenced in a study of cytomegalovirus exposure and HLA in healthy donors. Primers: 60 Vbeta forward and 13 Jbeta reverse. Libraries were prepared by immunoSEQ multiplex PCR; TCRdb keeps only in-frame clonotypes and omits some of them. Counted here are 170,000 or so clones, 75% to 90% occurring once; the ten biggest clones make up 6.5% to 8.5%. Sample: PBMCs. These receptor sequences come from a man under 40 in good health and CMV-seropositive.

This chain connects TRBV30 to TRBJ2-1; D unclear. Per the germline V gene, CDR1 is GTSNPN and CDR2 is SVGIG (reference sequence). The CDR3 contains 12 residues. Trimming stripped 0 bases from V and 4 bases from J, with 4 bases between. The CDR3 loop reads CAWSVAYNEQFF. The CDR3 DNA sequence: TGTGCCTGGAGTGTAGCGTACAATGAGCAGTTCTTC.

This clone was picked up one time. This sequence joins TRBV5-1 and TRBJ2-7; the D gene is possibly TRBD1 (6 bases). CDR1 and CDR2 from the germline V gene are SGHRS and YFSETQ. Trimming cost V 0 bases and J 4 bases, with 17 bases left between them. CDR3 length: 16 residues. The DNA for the CDR3 is TGCGCCAGCAGCTTGGCACCTACAGGGAAAAGATACGAGCAGTACTTC. This translates into CASSLAPTGKRYEQYF.

The V gene is TRBV5-1, the J gene TRBJ2-1; 13 positions match TRBD2. Germline V gene data show CDR1 as SGHRS and CDR2 as YFSETQ. J was trimmed by 8 bases and V by 4 bases; bases with no gene match: 3. The CDR3 is made up of 14 amino acids. The CDR3 DNA reads TGCGCCAGCAGCGGACTAGCGGGAGAACATGAGCAGTTCTTC. Translating it yields CASSGLAGEHEQFF.

The V call is TRBV2, the J call TRBJ1-3; a possible D gene is TRBD1 (5 bases). This CDR3 spans 14 amino acids. V was cut by 6 bases and J by 1 base, with 10 bases left in between. CDR1 and CDR2 (germline): SNHLY, FYNNEI. CDR3 in DNA: TGTGCCAGCAGGGCACAGGTTTCTGGAAACACCATATATTTT. Translation: CASRAQVSGNTIYF.

The chain has TRBV27 and TRBJ2-1, with 8 bases that match TRBD1. Losses at the gene ends were 5 bases for V and 5 bases for J; bases not matched to a gene: 11. CDR1 MNHEY and CDR2 SMNVEV come from the germline V gene (reference sequence). The CDR3 extends over 16 amino acids. The DNA for the CDR3 is TGTGCCAGCAGTACTTGGACAGGGTGGCCGAACAATGAGCAGTTCTTC. Translating it yields CASSTWTGWPNNEQFF.

V usage is TRBV7-8 and J usage is TRBJ1-2; tentative D call: TRBD1 (6 bases). V lost 5 bases and J 2 bases, leaving 15 bases between the germline ends. The CDR3 loop spans 15 amino acids. The germline gives CDR1 SGHVS, CDR2 FQNEAQ. This chain's CDR3 is CASSQQRDTNYGYTF. The DNA of the CDR3 is TGTGCCAGCAGCCAACAGAGGGACACCAACTATGGCTACACCTTC.

With regard to this clone: In the same sample, other DNA sequences code for this CDR3. This chain connects TRBV10-1 to TRBJ1-4; TRBD1 is a possible D gene (6 bases). V shed 2 bases and J shed 7 bases, with 11 bases lying between them. The CDR3 loop spans 14 amino acids. CDR1 is WNHNN, CDR2 SYGVQD, per germline (reference sequence). The CDR3 here is CASSEAGDVEKLFF. CDR3 sequence (DNA): TGCGCCAGCAGTGAGGCAGGGGATGTTGAAAAACTGTTTTTT.

This CDR3 reads CASSRTAGRAGEQYF. DNA of the CDR3: TGTGCCAGCAGCCGGACGGCCGGGAGGGCCGGCGAGCAGTACTTC. V is TRBV14 and J is TRBJ2-7; 8 nucleotides agree with TRBD2. CDR3 length: 15 amino acids. Germline CDR1 SGHDN, CDR2 FVKESK. V was clipped by 4 bases and J by 6 bases; unmatched bases: 11. Full variable domain (missing parts from reference TRBV14 and TRBJ2-7): EAGVTQFPSHSVIEKGQTVTLRCDPISGHDNLYWYRRVMGKEIKFLLHFVKESKQDESGMPNNRFLAERTGGTYSTLKVQPAELEDSGVYFCASSRTAGRAGEQYFGPGTRLTVT.

V is TRBV19 and J is TRBJ1-5; 8 bases align to TRBD1. V was pared by 6 bases and J by 6 bases, with 10 bases of the junction left unmatched. The germline V gene has CDR1 LNHDA and CDR2 SQIVND (reference sequence). CDR3 size: 15 residues. CDR3 sequence: CASSTGQGLSQPQHF. The DNA of the CDR3 is TGTGCCAGTAGCACCGGACAGGGACTCAGTCAGCCCCAGCATTTT.

The V call is TRBV7-9, the J call TRBJ2-3; TRBD1 matches 8 bases. The CDR3 has 14 amino acids. CDR1 SEHNR and CDR2 FQNEAQ come from the germline V gene (reference sequence). V lost 6 bases and J lost 4; bases outside the gene matches: 6. In DNA form, the CDR3 reads TGTGCCAGCAGACCAGGACAGGGTTCAGATACGCAGTATTTT. It codes for CASRPGQGSDTQYF.

This chain links TRBV6-1 with TRBJ2-1, with D perhaps TRBD2 (6 bases). V lost 5 bases to trimming and J lost 1 base, with 9 bases between them. Germline assignment: CDR1 MNHNS and CDR2 SASEGT. The CDR3 extends over 14 amino acids. This CDR3 reads CASSISGSYNEQFF. The CDR3 nucleotides read TGTGCCAGCAGTATTAGCGGATCCTACAATGAGCAGTTCTTC.

J is TRBJ1-2 and V is TRBV5-6, with 8 positions matching TRBD1. There are 16 residues in the CDR3. CDR1 and CDR2 (germline): SGHDT, YYEEEE. With V trimmed by 4 bases and J by 2 bases, 10 bases remained unmatched. For the CDR3, the DNA is TGTGCCAGCAGCATCCAACCGACAGGGGCGAACTATGGCTACACCTTC. This translates into CASSIQPTGANYGYTF. Full variable domain (outside the CDR3, taken from reference TRBV5-6 and TRBJ1-2): DAGVTQSPTHLIKTRGQQVTLRCSPKSGHDTVSWYQQALGQGPQFIFQYYEEEERQRGNFPDRFSGHQFPNYSSELNVNALLLGDSALYLCASSIQPTGANYGYTFGSGTRLTVV.

This clone showed up just once. The chain carries TRBV21-1 and TRBJ2-2; TRBD1 reflects the table's D call only, with no check against the DNA. TRBV21-1 is shown as a pseudogene. The CDR3 contains 16 residues. CDR3 DNA: TGTGCCAGCAGCAAACGACAGGGGGCGAACACCGGGGAGCTGTTTTTT. Amino acid sequence: CASSKRQGANTGELFF.

This rearrangement joins TRBV19 to TRBJ1-2; 9 nucleotides match TRBD1. Germline CDR1 is LNHDA and CDR2 is SQIVND (reference sequence). Germline trimming cut 10 bases from V and 5 bases from J; bases unmatched to any gene: 11. CDR3 length: 14 residues. The CDR3 DNA sequence: TGTGCCATCTATACTCCCGGGACAGGGTATGGCTACACCTTC. It yields the protein CAIYTPGTGYGYTF.

The chain uses TRBV5-8 and TRBJ2-1; TRBD2 matches at 8 bases. Trimming took 2 bases from V and 4 from J; bases not matched to a gene: 5. The CDR3 has 15 amino acids. Germline assignment: CDR1 SGHTS and CDR2 YDEGEE. CDR3 sequence: CASSFGSGTYNEQFF. The CDR3 DNA reads as TGTGCCAGCAGCTTCGGTAGCGGGACGTACAATGAGCAGTTCTTC.

The rearrangement joins TRBV15 to TRBJ2-7; weak D call: TRBD1 (5 bases). From germline, CDR1 is LNHNV and CDR2 YYDKDF (reference sequence). The CDR3 consists of 18 residues. Trimming pared 0 bases from V and 2 bases from J, leaving 20 bases between. CDR3 DNA sequence: TGTGCCACCAGCAGAGATATGGGCCTGACAGAAACCCCCTACGAGCAGTACTTC. The encoded protein is CATSRDMGLTETPYEQYF.

The chain is built from TRBV7-9 and TRBJ2-7; a possible D gene is TRBD1 (6 bases). The CDR3 length is 14 residues. Germline CDR1 SEHNR, CDR2 FQNEAQ (reference sequence). V was trimmed by 5 bases and J by 5 bases, leaving 16 bases between them. The CDR3 loop is CASSTREQGHEQYF. The CDR3 DNA follows: TGTGCCAGCAGCACCAGAGAACAGGGACACGAGCAGTACTTC.